This entry features one T cell receptor beta chain sequence. This entry belongs to a study of blood T cell repertoires in COVID-19. TCRdb keeps only in-frame clones here, not all; method: immunoSEQ multiplex PCR. The profile shows approximately 260,000 clones, around 88% of them singletons. Everyone who took part was roughly 18 to 89 years old, and they came from over 20 US areas. The junction had 1 base not matched to a gene; V was cut back by 6 bases and J by 0 bases. The CDR3 length is 16 residues. The germline V gene encodes CDR1 KGHSH and CDR2 LQKENI. Sequencing input: PBMCs or T cells enriched from blood (not recorded which). The rearrangement links TRBV18 to TRBJ2-6, with TRBD1 identical over 11 bases. This TCR was recovered from a middle-aged woman with acute COVID-19. DNA for the CDR3: TGTGCCAGCTCCGGGACAGGGGGCTCTGGGGCCAACGTCCTGACTTTC. This sequence encodes CASSGTGGSGANVLTF.